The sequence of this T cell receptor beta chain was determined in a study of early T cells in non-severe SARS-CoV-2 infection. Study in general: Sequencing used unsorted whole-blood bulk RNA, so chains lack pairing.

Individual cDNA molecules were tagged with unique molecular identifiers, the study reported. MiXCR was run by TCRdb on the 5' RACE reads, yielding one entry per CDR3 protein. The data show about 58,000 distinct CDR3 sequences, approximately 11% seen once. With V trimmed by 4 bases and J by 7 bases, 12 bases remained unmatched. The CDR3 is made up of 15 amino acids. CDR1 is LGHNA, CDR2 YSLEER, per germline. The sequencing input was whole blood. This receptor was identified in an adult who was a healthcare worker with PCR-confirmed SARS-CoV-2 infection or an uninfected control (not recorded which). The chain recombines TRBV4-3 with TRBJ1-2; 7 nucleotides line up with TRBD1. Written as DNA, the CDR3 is TGCGCCAGCAGCCCCCGGACAGGCTCCCTCGTTGGCTACACCTTC. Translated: CASSPRTGSLVGYTF.